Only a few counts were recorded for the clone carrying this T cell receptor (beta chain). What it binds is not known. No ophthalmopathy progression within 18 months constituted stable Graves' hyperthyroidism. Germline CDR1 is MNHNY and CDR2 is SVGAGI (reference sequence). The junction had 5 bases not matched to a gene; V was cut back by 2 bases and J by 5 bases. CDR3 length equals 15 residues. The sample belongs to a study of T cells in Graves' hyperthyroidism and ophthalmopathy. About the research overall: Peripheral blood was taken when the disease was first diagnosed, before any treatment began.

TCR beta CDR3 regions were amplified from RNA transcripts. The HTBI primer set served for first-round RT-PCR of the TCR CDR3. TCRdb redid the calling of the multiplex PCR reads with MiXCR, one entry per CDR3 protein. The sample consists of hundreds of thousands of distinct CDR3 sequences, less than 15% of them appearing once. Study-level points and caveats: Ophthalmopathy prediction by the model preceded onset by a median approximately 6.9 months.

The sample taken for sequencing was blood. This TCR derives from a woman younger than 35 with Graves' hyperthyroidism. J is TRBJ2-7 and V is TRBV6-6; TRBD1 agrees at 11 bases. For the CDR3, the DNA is TGTGCCAGCAGTTACCGGACAGGGGGCACCGACGAGCAGTACTTC. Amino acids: CASSYRTGGTDEQYF.